This record covers a single T cell receptor beta chain. The record originates from a study of T cell changes during pregnancy in multiple sclerosis. Profiled with immunoSEQ multiplex PCR; TCRdb holds only in-frame clones, not every one. This repertoire shows about 68,000 clones, more than 85% found once; its top ten account for 2% to 2.5%. Trimming at V came to 3 bases and at J to 4 bases, leaving 5 bases not matched to a gene. CDR1 SGHRS and CDR2 YFSETQ come from the germline V gene. The CDR3 extends over 14 amino acids. The chain carries TRBV5-1 and TRBJ1-1; the match to TRBD1 covers 8 bases. This sample comprised peripheral blood, obtained in the first trimester of pregnancy. The sequence derives from a female donor with multiple sclerosis, enrolled in a pregnancy study. DNA for the CDR3: TGCGCCAGCAGCTCTTTAACAGGGGGCACTGAAGCTTTCTTT. This translates into CASSSLTGGTEAFF.